Following are 8 T cell receptor beta chains from one sample sequenced in a study of cytomegalovirus exposure and HLA in healthy donors. The PCR used 60 Vbeta and 13 Jbeta primers. The table came from immunoSEQ multiplex PCR; TCRdb's copy has only in-frame clones and leaves some out. The sample holds under 150,000 clones; under 85% are singletons and the top ten take about 0.91%. The sample consisted of PBMCs. These receptor sequences come from a man between 18 and 29 years old in good health and CMV-seronegative.

The chain recombines TRBV2 with TRBJ2-2, with TRBD2 matching 7 bases. Per germline, CDR1 SNHLY and CDR2 FYNNEI. V lost 8 bases and J lost 3; bases outside the gene matches: 0. The CDR3 length is 12 residues. The CDR3: CASRGDTGELFF. CDR3 in DNA: TGTGCCAGCCGGGGGGACACCGGGGAGCTGTTTTTT.

This chain links TRBV2 with TRBJ1-4, with 7 bases fitting TRBD1. Germline lookup yields CDR1 SNHLY and CDR2 FYNNEI. The CDR3 is 14 amino acids. V gave up 5 bases and J gave up 4 bases; unmatched junction bases: 4. CDR3 DNA: TGTGCCAGCAGTCCGGGACAGAATAATGAAAAACTGTTTTTT. Translated, it gives CASSPGQNNEKLFF. The full variable domain, rest sourced from reference TRBV2 and TRBJ1-4, is EPEVTQTPSHQVTQMGQEVILRCVPISNHLYFYWYRQILGQKVEFLVSFYNNEISEKSEIFDDQFSVERPDGSNFTLKIRSTKLEDSAMYFCASSPGQNNEKLFFGSGTQLSVL.

This clone was found many times. The chain has TRBV10-2 and TRBJ2-7, with unresolved D. From germline, CDR1 is WSHSY and CDR2 SAAADI. The V gene lost 0 bases and the J gene lost 2 bases, with 8 bases spanning the gap. The CDR3 is made up of 14 amino acids. The CDR3 protein is CASSESDSTYEQYF. The CDR3 coding sequence is TGCGCCAGCAGTGAGTCTGATAGTACCTACGAGCAGTACTTC.

This clone was counted once. This chain connects TRBV7-8 to TRBJ2-5; 11 positions match TRBD1. Trimming took 4 bases from V and 4 from J; bases not matched to a gene: 11. Germline V gene sequence: CDR1 SGHVS, CDR2 FQNEAQ. CDR3 length: 17 residues. The CDR3 bases are TGTGCCAGCAGCTCCCGGCGGACAGGGGGCGCATCAGAGACCCAGTACTTC. It yields the protein CASSSRRTGGASETQYF.

The J gene is TRBJ2-2, the V gene TRBV11-1, with 7 bases fitting TRBD1. CDR1 and CDR2 from the germline V gene are SGHAT and FQDESV (reference sequence). The CDR3 is 14 residues long. V shed 5 bases and J 2 bases; nucleotides not matched to a gene: 2. CDR3 nucleotide sequence: TGTGCCAGCAGCCGGACAGGAAACACCGGGGAGCTGTTTTTT. Residues: CASSRTGNTGELFF. The full variable domain, with the rest looked up from reference TRBV11-1 and TRBJ2-2, is EAEVAQSPRYKITEKSQAVAFWCDPISGHATLYWYRQILGQGPELLVQFQDESVVDDSQLPKDRFSAERLKGVDSTLKIQPAELGDSAMYLCASSRTGNTGELFFGEGSRLTVL.

The V gene is TRBV4-3, the J gene TRBJ1-2, with TRBD1 identical over 7 bases. The length of the CDR3 is 16 residues. V was pared by 0 bases and J by 5 bases, with 9 bases of the junction left unmatched. CDR1 and CDR2 from the germline V gene are LGHNA and YSLEER. The DNA of the CDR3 is TGCGCCAGCAGCCAAGAATCCCAAGGGGGCAGATATGGCTACACCTTC. Amino acids: CASSQESQGGRYGYTF.

The CDR3 DNA reads as TGTGCCAGCAGTTACGTTAAGCGGGGGCCTCCCTACGAGCAGTACTTC. The encoded protein is CASSYVKRGPPYEQYF. The gene calls are TRBV6-6 and TRBJ2-7, with 8 bases matching TRBD2. Germline CDR1 and CDR2: MNHNY and SVGAGI (reference sequence). V lost 2 bases and J lost 2; bases outside the gene matches: 8. CDR3 length equals 16 residues.

This chain links TRBV9 with TRBJ2-1; 7 bases are a match to TRBD2. Looked up from germline, CDR1 is SGDLS and CDR2 is YYNGEE. This CDR3 is built from 15 residues. V trimming: 6 bases; J trimming: 7 bases; junction bases outside the gene matches: 13. CDR3 sequence: CASTPGRLASNEQFF. DNA for the CDR3: TGTGCCAGCACCCCAGGGAGACTAGCTTCTAATGAGCAGTTCTTC.